The clone carrying this T cell receptor (beta chain) was counted many times. Template material for amplifying TCR beta CDR3 regions consisted of RNA transcripts. HTBI primers drove first-round RT-PCR of the TCR CDR3. TCRdb re-analysed the multiplex PCR reads in MiXCR, keeping a single row per CDR3 protein. There are a few hundred thousand distinct CDR3 sequences in the sample; roughly 14% occur only once, and under 8% lies in the top ten. This record belongs to a study of T cells in Graves' hyperthyroidism and ophthalmopathy. The germline V gene has CDR1 SGHTA and CDR2 FQGNSA. Trimming stripped 1 base from V and 8 bases from J, with 14 bases between. CDR3 size: 14 residues.

The chain employs TRBV7-2 and TRBJ1-2, with unresolved D. The sequence was collected from a woman aged 30 to 39 with Graves' hyperthyroidism. Input material: blood. The CDR3 DNA is TGTGCCAGCAGCTTAGAATTTGAGGGTCACGGCTACACCTTC. Its protein is CASSLEFEGHGYTF.